The present T cell receptor (beta chain) was sequenced within a study of shared clonotypes between healthy human individuals. Across the study: Each donor's CD8 memory used one plate, CD8 naive two, each CD4 subset three. Overall study findings and caveats: Researchers found naive subsets generally carried larger estimated richness than memory subsets. The small donor group covered limited genetic and exposure diversity.

The germline V and J ends were trimmed by 3 bases and 4 bases, with 15 bases remaining between them. The CDR3 totals 16 residues. CDR1 SNHLY and CDR2 FYNNEI come from the germline V gene. The protocol was immunoSEQ multiplex PCR, while the TCRdb copy is restricted to in-frame clones and leaves out a portion. Of fewer than 1.4 million clones in the sample, approximately 78% were seen once. For this clone: Its antigen is still unknown.

The source is a man aged 18 to 30 in good health. Some clones in this sample may be carry-over from other donors' samples. The sequenced sample was memory CD4+ T cells from PBMCs. Subset noted: CD45RA-negative fraction. The chain employs TRBV2 and TRBJ2-2; D gene ambiguous. The CDR3 is CASSENLPWGTGELFF. The CDR3 DNA reads as TGTGCCAGCAGTGAGAACTTGCCCTGGGGCACCGGGGAGCTGTTTTTT.